These T cell receptor beta chains were read from a single sample in a study of blood T cells in healthy people across ages. From the 5' RACE reads, TCRdb called clonotypes with MiXCR, one entry per CDR3 protein. The sample includes about 640,000 distinct CDR3 sequences, roughly 58% of them seen just once. The sample comprised blood. Source of these receptors: a man between 60 and 75 years old in good health. CDR3s include the opening cysteine and the closing phenylalanine or tryptophan. Each record gives: J gene, D gene, clone size, V gene, CDR3 DNA, CDR3 protein. A D gene is named only where the DNA matches it firmly. Rows may omit the clone size; those that give it use once, few, many or a size class.

>TRBJ1-2|.|.|TRBV10-3
TGTGCCATCAGTGGCGTGAGAAACTATGGCTACACCTTC
CAISGVRNYGYTF
>TRBJ1-5|TRBD1|.|TRBV10-3
TGTGCCGTAGAAGACAGGGAGGGTCAGCCCCAGCATTTT
CAVEDREGQPQHF
>TRBJ2-3|.|.|TRBV7-2
TGTGCCAGCAGCTTAGGTCACGCCGGGGATACGCAGTATTTT
CASSLGHAGDTQYF
>TRBJ1-1|.|.|TRBV9
TGTGCCAGCAGCGTAGGTCAGGACACTGAAGCTTTCTTT
CASSVGQDTEAFF
>TRBJ2-7|TRBD1|few|TRBV28
TGTGCCAGCAGTCCGCGACAGGGCGACCCCTCTAACGAGCAGTACTTC
CASSPRQGDPSNEQYF
>TRBJ2-7|.|.|TRBV4-2
TGTGCCAGCAGCCAAGAGACGGGGTCGGACGAGCAGTACTTC
CASSQETGSDEQYF
>TRBJ2-7|.|few|TRBV5-1
TGCGCCAGCACCGATGGTCACTACGAGCAGTACTTC
CASTDGHYEQYF
>TRBJ2-7|TRBD2|.|TRBV20-1
TGCAGTGCTAGCCCCCGGGGGGGCCTCTACGAGCAGTACTTC
CSASPRGGLYEQYF
>TRBJ1-2|.|.|TRBV20-1
TGCAGTGCTAGGATAGCCGAAATCTATGGCTACACCTTC
CSARIAEIYGYTF
>TRBJ1-1|TRBD1|.|TRBV12-3/TRBV12-4
TGTGCCAGCAGTTTAATTGGACAGGGTACTGAAGCTTTCTTT
CASSLIGQGTEAFF
>TRBJ2-5|.|.|TRBV2
TGTGCCAGCATCCGGGGAAAAGCCCGAGAGACCCAGTACTTC
CASIRGKARETQYF
>TRBJ2-3|.|once|TRBV5-1
TGCGCCAGCAGCTTGGGAGGTAGCACAAGCACAGATACGCAGTATTTT
CASSLGGSTSTDTQYF
>TRBJ2-7|.|.|TRBV4-2
TGTGCCAGCAGCCGGGCCCCCGGGACTGACTACGAGCAGTACTTC
CASSRAPGTDYEQYF
>TRBJ2-1|TRBD2|.|TRBV4-2
TGTGCCAGCAGCCAGGAGGAGCGGGGCAATGAGCAGTTCTTC
CASSQEERGNEQFF
>TRBJ2-3|.|.|TRBV12-3/TRBV12-4
TGTGCCAGCAGTACCCTCGGTGGAGATACGCAGTATTTT
CASSTLGGDTQYF